The source of this TCR beta chain is a study of Graves' ophthalmopathy and Graves' hyperthyroidism. Germline V gene data show CDR1 as ENHRY and CDR2 as SYGVKD. This CDR3 is built from 18 residues. The J segment lost 0 bases and the V segment lost 2 bases, leaving 4 bases of the junction unmatched. Amplified TCR beta CDR3 regions were obtained using RNA transcripts as template. The library came from an HTBI-primed first-round RT-PCR and a second-round multiplex PCR. TCRdb ran MiXCR on the multiplex PCR reads and lists one entry per CDR3 protein. The sample holds 500,000 to 800,000 distinct CDR3 sequences, 35% to 50% seen once. Exclusion criteria comprised other autoimmune diseases, uncontrolled infections, pregnancy or lactation in patients. Establishment of the diagnosis relied upon clinical symptoms, serum thyroxine, TRAb, thyroid ultrasound and orbital computed tomography. PBMCs originated in more than 7.5 ml of fresh peripheral blood.

The source is an adult man with Graves' ophthalmopathy. What was sequenced was peripheral blood. The gene calls are TRBV10-3 and TRBJ2-6, with 10 positions matching TRBD1. This chain's CDR3 is CAISEGTGALSGANVLTF. The CDR3 nucleotides are TGTGCCATCAGTGAGGGGACAGGGGCTCTCTCTGGGGCCAACGTCCTGACTTTC.